This T cell receptor (beta chain) stems from a study of cytomegalovirus exposure and HLA in healthy donors. Profiled with immunoSEQ multiplex PCR; TCRdb holds only in-frame clones, not every one. The table lists some 240,000 clones, around 87% of them singletons. The germline V gene encodes CDR1 MNHEY and CDR2 SVGAGI. Between the trimmed V and J ends, which lost 1 base and 1 base, there was a span of 4 bases. CDR3 length: 13 amino acids. J is TRBJ1-1 and V is TRBV6-5; no reliable D call. Sequences were obtained from PBMCs. The sequence was collected from a woman aged 18-29 years in good health and CMV-seropositive. CDR3 DNA: TGTGCCAGCAGTTACTACGGGAACACTGAAGCTTTCTTT. It yields the protein CASSYYGNTEAFF.